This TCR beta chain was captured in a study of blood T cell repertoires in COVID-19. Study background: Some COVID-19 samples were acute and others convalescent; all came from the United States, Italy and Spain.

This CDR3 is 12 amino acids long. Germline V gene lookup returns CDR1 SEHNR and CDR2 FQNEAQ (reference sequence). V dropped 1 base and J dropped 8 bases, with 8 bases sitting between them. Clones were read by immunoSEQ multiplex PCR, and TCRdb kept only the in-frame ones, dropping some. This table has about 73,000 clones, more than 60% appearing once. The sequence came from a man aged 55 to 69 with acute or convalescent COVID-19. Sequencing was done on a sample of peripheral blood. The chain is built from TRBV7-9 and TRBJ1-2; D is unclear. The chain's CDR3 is CASSLGEVGYTF. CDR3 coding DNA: TGTGCCAGCAGCTTAGGAGAGGTCGGCTACACCTTC. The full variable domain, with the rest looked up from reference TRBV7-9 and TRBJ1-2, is DTGVSQNPRHKITKRGQNVTFRCDPISEHNRLYWYRQTLGQGPEFLTYFQNEAQLEKSRLLSDRFSAERPKGSFSTLEIQRTEQGDSAMYLCASSLGEVGYTFGSGTRLTVV.